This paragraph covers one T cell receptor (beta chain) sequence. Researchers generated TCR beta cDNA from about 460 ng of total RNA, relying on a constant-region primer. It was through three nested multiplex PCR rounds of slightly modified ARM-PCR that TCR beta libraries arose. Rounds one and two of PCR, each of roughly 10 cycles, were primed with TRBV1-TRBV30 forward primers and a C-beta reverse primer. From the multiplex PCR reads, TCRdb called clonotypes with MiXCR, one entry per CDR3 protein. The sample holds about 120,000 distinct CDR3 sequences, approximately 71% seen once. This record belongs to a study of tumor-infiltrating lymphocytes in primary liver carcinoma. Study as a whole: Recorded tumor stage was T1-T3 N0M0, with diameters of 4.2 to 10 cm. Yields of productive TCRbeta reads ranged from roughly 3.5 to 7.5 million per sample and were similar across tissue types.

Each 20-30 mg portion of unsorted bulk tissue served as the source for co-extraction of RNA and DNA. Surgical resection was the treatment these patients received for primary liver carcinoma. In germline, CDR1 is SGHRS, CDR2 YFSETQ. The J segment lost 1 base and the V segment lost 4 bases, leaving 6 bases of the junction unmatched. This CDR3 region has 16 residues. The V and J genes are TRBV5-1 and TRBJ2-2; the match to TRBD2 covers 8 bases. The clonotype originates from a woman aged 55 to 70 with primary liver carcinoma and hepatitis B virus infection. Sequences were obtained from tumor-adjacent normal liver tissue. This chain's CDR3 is CASSPLTSGNTGELFF. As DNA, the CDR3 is TGCGCCAGCAGCCCCCTAACTAGCGGGAACACCGGGGAGCTGTTTTTT. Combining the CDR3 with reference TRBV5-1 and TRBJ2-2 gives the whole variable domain KAGVTQTPRYLIKTRGQQVTLSCSPISGHRSVSWYQQTPGQGLQFLFEYFSETQRNKGNFPGRFSGRQFSNSRSEMNVSTLELGDSALYLCASSPLTSGNTGELFFGEGSRLTVL.